This entry features one T cell receptor (beta chain) sequence. Its cognate antigen is unknown. This sample was included in a study of T-cell reconstitution after alpha-beta-depleted transplantation in children. General study results and limits: T-cell counts and diversity at one year following transplant were attributed mainly to newly produced T cells.

From germline, CDR1 is SGHDT and CDR2 YYEEEE. The CDR3 has 18 amino acids. The J segment lost 9 bases and the V segment lost 4 bases, leaving 18 bases of the junction unmatched. Unique molecular identifiers were built into the TCRbeta library. TCRdb analysed the PCR reads with MiXCR anew, one entry per CDR3 protein. The sample comprises about 58,000 distinct CDR3 sequences, 40% to 55% of which are singletons, and approximately 98% rests with the top ten. This clonotype was sampled from a male patient younger than 18 who had a stem cell transplant for acute lymphoblastic leukemia, so the T cells may come from the graft donor. The chain couples TRBV5-6 to TRBJ2-1, with 11 bases lining up with TRBD2. Sequences were derived from PBMCs, mostly from graft donor cells, sampled 360 days after TCRalphabeta/CD19-depleted stem cell transplant. CDR3 residues: CASSRAGRTSGSSVEQFF. CDR3 bases: TGTGCCAGCAGCCGGGCGGGTCGAACTAGCGGGAGTTCGGTTGAGCAGTTCTTC.